This T cell receptor beta chain was captured in a study of blood T cell repertoires in COVID-19. The CDR3 is 14 amino acids. Trimming took 3 bases from V and 4 from J, leaving 15 bases between them. Germline CDR1 reads SQVTM; CDR2 reads ANQGSEA. TCRdb keeps only in-frame clones here, not all; method: immunoSEQ multiplex PCR. Of roughly 230,000 clones in the sample, 75% to 90% were seen once. Material: peripheral blood. The chain is built from TRBV29-1 and TRBJ1-2; the D gene is possibly TRBD1 (5 bases). The clonotype was recovered from a woman between 35 and 50 years old who had recovered from COVID-19. CDR3 nucleotide sequence: TGCAGCGTTGAGGGGACCGGGGGATTCTATGGCTACACCTTC. This sequence encodes CSVEGTGGFYGYTF.